This T cell receptor (beta chain) is from a study of molecular identifiers for immune sequencing clone quantification. The CDR3 is 14 amino acids. In germline, CDR1 is SGHVS, CDR2 FQNEAQ. Trimming removed 2 bases from V and 5 bases from J, with 12 bases in between. The table lists this clonotype with many counts. A single record per CDR3 protein comes from TCRdb applying MiXCR to the PCR reads. The table has some 93,000 distinct CDR3 sequences, around 20% seen once. The chain has TRBV7-8 and TRBJ2-5, with unresolved D. The clonotype was recovered from a human donor in good health. Some libraries in this study had Jurkat cell RNA spiked in. Sequencing used naive CD8+ T cells from blood, with Jurkat cell RNA spiked in. Subset of the sample: FACS-sorted CD8+CD4-CCR7+CD45RA+ naive T cells. Written as DNA, the CDR3 is TGTGCCAGCAGCTTATTGGGCCCCCGGGAGACCCAGTACTTC. Translation gives CASSLLGPRETQYF.